Listed here are 23 T cell receptor beta chains from one sample, sequenced in a study of T cell responses to AZD1222 COVID-19 vaccine. TCRdb's copy holds only in-frame clones and misses some; the assay was immunoSEQ multiplex PCR. The table has around 61,000 clones, 80% to 90% seen once. Specimen: peripheral blood, collected on day 0 of AZD1222 vaccination. All receptors come from an adult in good health.

The chain recombines TRBV4-2 with TRBJ1-2; no clear D. Looked up from germline, CDR1 is LGHNA and CDR2 is YNFKEQ. V shed 4 bases and J shed 2 bases, with 14 bases lying between them. The CDR3 contains 15 residues. CDR3 protein: CASSPQDERNYGYTF. In DNA form, the CDR3 reads TGTGCCAGCAGCCCGCAAGACGAGAGAAACTATGGCTACACCTTC.

The chain uses TRBV9 and TRBJ2-7, with a tentative D call TRBD1 (6 bases). With 2 bases removed from V and 6 bases from J, the gap between germline ends came to 18 bases. CDR1 and CDR2 from the germline V gene are SGDLS and YYNGEE. There are 15 residues in the CDR3. CDR3 amino acids: CASSVSPQGISEQYF. The CDR3 nucleotides read TGTGCCAGCAGCGTTAGCCCACAGGGTATATCCGAGCAGTACTTC.

The chain couples TRBV12-3 or TRBV12-4 to TRBJ1-2; D unresolved. The CDR3 extends over 12 amino acids. V shed 6 bases and J shed 2 bases, with 7 bases lying between them. Written as DNA, the CDR3 is TGTGCCAGCAGCTTGGGGAACTATGGCTACACCTTC. Translation: CASSLGNYGYTF.

The chain carries TRBV27 and TRBJ2-2; 9 bases align to TRBD1. The germline CDR1 and CDR2 sequences are MNHEY and SMNVEV (reference sequence). This CDR3 contains 16 residues. V was pared by 8 bases and J by 2 bases, with 9 bases of the junction left unmatched. CDR3 region: CASGDLGQGNTGELFF. CDR3 nucleotide sequence: TGTGCCAGCGGAGACTTGGGACAGGGAAACACCGGGGAGCTGTTTTTT.

The gene calls are TRBV15 and TRBJ2-7, with unresolved D. Between the trimmed V and J ends, which lost 4 bases and 6 bases, there was a span of 10 bases. This CDR3 comprises 12 residues. Germline CDR1 LNHNV, CDR2 YYDKDF (reference sequence). The CDR3 nucleotides are TGTGCCACCAGCAAAGAGGTCGGCGAGCAGTACTTC. Translation: CATSKEVGEQYF.

The chain uses TRBV28 and TRBJ2-3; D possibly corresponds to TRBD1 (5 bases). This CDR3 has 14 residues. Germline CDR1 is MDHEN and CDR2 is SYDVKM. Trimming removed 6 bases from V and 0 bases from J, with 10 bases in between. The CDR3 reads CASRDTVSTDTQYF. CDR3 nucleotide sequence: TGTGCCAGCAGGGACACGGTTAGCACAGATACGCAGTATTTT.

The V and J genes are TRBV30 and TRBJ1-4; D not certain. V lost 3 bases and J lost 3, with 11 bases in between. CDR1 GTSNPN and CDR2 SVGIG come from the germline V gene (reference sequence). This CDR3 has 14 residues. The CDR3 protein is CAWRWTGSNEKLFF. The CDR3 DNA reads as TGTGCCTGGAGGTGGACGGGGTCTAATGAAAAACTGTTTTTT.

The rearrangement joins TRBV29-1 to TRBJ2-3; D is undetermined. This CDR3 has 16 residues. V gave up 2 bases and J gave up 0 bases, with 15 bases separating them. The germline V gene has CDR1 SQVTM and CDR2 ANQGSEA. The CDR3 coding sequence is TGCAGCGTTGAACCTGGTCTAGTCACTAGCACAGATACGCAGTATTTT. This codes for CSVEPGLVTSTDTQYF.

As for this clone: Within the sample, other DNA sequences also encode this same CDR3. This chain joins TRBV6-1 and TRBJ2-7; D unresolved. V gave up 2 bases and J gave up 4 bases, with 6 bases separating them. CDR1 MNHNS and CDR2 SASEGT come from the germline V gene. The length of the CDR3 is 12 residues. The DNA for the CDR3 is TGTGCCAGCAGTGAACCAGGATACGAGCAGTACTTC. This gives the protein CASSEPGYEQYF.

The chain joins TRBV7-2 to TRBJ1-4; D gene ambiguous. CDR3 size: 16 residues. Germline CDR1 and CDR2: SGHTA and FQGNSA. Trimming stripped 1 base from V and 5 bases from J, with 14 bases between. As DNA, the CDR3 is TGTGCCAGCAGCTTAGAGGTGGGGTATCAGAATGAAAAACTGTTTTTT. Amino acid sequence: CASSLEVGYQNEKLFF.

The chain couples TRBV5-1 to TRBJ2-7; 13 nucleotides line up with TRBD2. The germline V gene has CDR1 SGHRS and CDR2 YFSETQ. J lost 4 bases, V lost 0 bases, and 19 bases had no gene match. The length of the CDR3 is 21 residues. CDR3 sequence: CASSLGRFPGLAGHQTYEQYF. Written as DNA, the CDR3 is TGCGCCAGCAGCTTGGGGCGGTTCCCGGGACTAGCGGGGCATCAGACGTACGAGCAGTACTTC.

The J gene is TRBJ1-4, the V gene TRBV28; the match to TRBD1 covers 7 bases. The CDR3 contains 12 residues. Looked up from germline, CDR1 is MDHEN and CDR2 is SYDVKM. Unmatched junction bases numbered 5, after V lost 10 bases and J lost 6 bases. CDR3 DNA sequence: TGTGCCATCCGTACAGGGGATGAAAAACTGTTTTTT. This translates into CAIRTGDEKLFF. The variable domain in full, with the rest retrieved from reference TRBV28 and TRBJ1-4, is DVKVTQSSRYLVKRTGEKVFLECVQDMDHENMFWYRQDPGLGLRLIYFSYDVKMKEKGDIPEGYSVSREKKERFSLILESASTNQTSMYLCAIRTGDEKLFFGSGTQLSVL.

The DNA for the CDR3 is TGCGCCAGCAGCCAAGGGACAGGGAACACCGGGGAGCTGTTTTTT. This translates into CASSQGTGNTGELFF. The chain combines TRBV4-1 with TRBJ2-2; 7 bases are a match to TRBD1. This CDR3 contains 15 residues. Germline CDR1 reads MGHRA; CDR2 reads YSYEKL. Trimming at V came to 1 base and at J to 1 base, leaving 0 bases not matched to a gene.

The V and J genes are TRBV19 and TRBJ1-4, with D perhaps matching TRBD1 (5 bases). The CDR3 loop spans 14 amino acids. Germline CDR1 and CDR2: LNHDA and SQIVND (reference sequence). V was shortened by 4 bases and J by 3 bases, with 9 bases between the two germline ends. CDR3 protein: CASSNWGSNEKLFF. The CDR3 DNA sequence: TGTGCCAGTAGTAACTGGGGGTCTAATGAAAAACTGTTTTTT.

V gene TRBV5-1 combines with J gene TRBJ2-3, with D hard to call. The germline V gene encodes CDR1 SGHRS and CDR2 YFSETQ. CDR3 length: 15 residues. Trimming shortened V by 2 bases and J by 0 bases, and 10 bases separated the two germline ends. CDR3 amino acids: CASSFDTTSTDTQYF. The DNA of the CDR3 is TGCGCCAGCAGCTTTGACACGACTAGCACAGATACGCAGTATTTT. The full variable domain, rest sourced from reference TRBV5-1 and TRBJ2-3, is KAGVTQTPRYLIKTRGQQVTLSCSPISGHRSVSWYQQTPGQGLQFLFEYFSETQRNKGNFPGRFSGRQFSNSRSEMNVSTLELGDSALYLCASSFDTTSTDTQYFGPGTRLTVL.

The chain couples TRBV3-1 (or the pseudogene TRBV3-2) to TRBJ1-2; D may be TRBD1 (5 bases). The CDR3 consists of 15 residues. Trimming removed 4 bases at V and 8 bases at J, with 20 bases between. Per the germline V gene, CDR1 is LGHDT and CDR2 is YNNKEL (reference sequence). The CDR3 DNA sequence: TGTGCCAGCAGCCCAGCCTGGACATCCGCCCGGGGCTACACCTTC. Protein: CASSPAWTSARGYTF.

This clone has a single count. The chain employs TRBV5-1 and TRBJ2-3; no clear D. Germline loops: CDR1 SGHRS, CDR2 YFSETQ. The V gene lost 4 bases and the J gene lost 0 bases, with 9 bases spanning the gap. The CDR3 loop spans 14 amino acids. CDR3 coding DNA: TGCGCCAGCAGCGTAGCACACAGCACAGATACGCAGTATTTT. It specifies CASSVAHSTDTQYF.

The chain has TRBV5-1 and TRBJ1-4; D unclear. This CDR3 comprises 15 residues. CDR1 is SGHRS and CDR2 is YFSETQ in the germline V gene. Trimming removed 4 bases from V and 5 bases from J, with 15 bases in between. The CDR3: CASSREGIKNEKLFF. The CDR3 DNA sequence: TGCGCCAGCAGCCGGGAAGGGATAAAAAATGAAAAACTGTTTTTT.

The chain joins TRBV3-1 (or the pseudogene TRBV3-2) to TRBJ1-1, with unresolved D. The CDR3 length is 11 residues. V lost 0 bases, J lost 8 bases, and 4 bases lay in between. The germline V gene has CDR1 LGHDT and CDR2 YNNKEL (reference sequence). The CDR3 spells CASSQDREAFF. CDR3 nucleotides: TGTGCCAGCAGCCAAGATCGGGAAGCTTTCTTT.

V usage is TRBV9 and J usage is TRBJ1-4, with D unclear. V was shortened by 3 bases and J by 7 bases, with 16 bases between the two germline ends. The CDR3 is 15 amino acids. CDR1 SGDLS and CDR2 YYNGEE come from the germline V gene. The CDR3 sequence is CASSARFGWAEKLFF. The CDR3 DNA follows: TGTGCCAGCAGCGCTCGGTTCGGGTGGGCTGAAAAACTGTTTTTT.

V is TRBV11-2 and J is TRBJ2-7, with D unresolved. Between the trimmed V and J ends, which lost 1 base and 3 bases, there was a span of 13 bases. The CDR3 runs 15 residues. In germline, CDR1 is SGHAT, CDR2 FQNNGV. CDR3 DNA sequence: TGTGCCAGCAGCTTAGCGGGTGAAAGGGTCTACGAGCAGTACTTC. It codes for CASSLAGERVYEQYF.

The chain uses TRBV18 and TRBJ2-1; 11 bases map to TRBD2. V was clipped by 3 bases and J by 3 bases; unmatched bases: 1. Germline V gene sequence: CDR1 KGHSH, CDR2 LQKENI. The CDR3 is 15 residues long. For the CDR3, the DNA is TGTGCCAGCTCACCTAGCGGGGGGGTCTACAATGAGCAGTTCTTC. As protein: CASSPSGGVYNEQFF.

The CDR3 protein is CASSTPRGGSTDTQYF. Written as DNA, the CDR3 is TGTGCCAGTAGTACCCCGCGGGGGGGAAGCACAGATACGCAGTATTTT. The chain recombines TRBV19 with TRBJ2-3; 9 nucleotides agree with TRBD2. Germline trimming cut 4 bases from V and 0 bases from J; bases unmatched to any gene: 5. There are 16 residues in the CDR3. Germline CDR1 is LNHDA and CDR2 is SQIVND (reference sequence).